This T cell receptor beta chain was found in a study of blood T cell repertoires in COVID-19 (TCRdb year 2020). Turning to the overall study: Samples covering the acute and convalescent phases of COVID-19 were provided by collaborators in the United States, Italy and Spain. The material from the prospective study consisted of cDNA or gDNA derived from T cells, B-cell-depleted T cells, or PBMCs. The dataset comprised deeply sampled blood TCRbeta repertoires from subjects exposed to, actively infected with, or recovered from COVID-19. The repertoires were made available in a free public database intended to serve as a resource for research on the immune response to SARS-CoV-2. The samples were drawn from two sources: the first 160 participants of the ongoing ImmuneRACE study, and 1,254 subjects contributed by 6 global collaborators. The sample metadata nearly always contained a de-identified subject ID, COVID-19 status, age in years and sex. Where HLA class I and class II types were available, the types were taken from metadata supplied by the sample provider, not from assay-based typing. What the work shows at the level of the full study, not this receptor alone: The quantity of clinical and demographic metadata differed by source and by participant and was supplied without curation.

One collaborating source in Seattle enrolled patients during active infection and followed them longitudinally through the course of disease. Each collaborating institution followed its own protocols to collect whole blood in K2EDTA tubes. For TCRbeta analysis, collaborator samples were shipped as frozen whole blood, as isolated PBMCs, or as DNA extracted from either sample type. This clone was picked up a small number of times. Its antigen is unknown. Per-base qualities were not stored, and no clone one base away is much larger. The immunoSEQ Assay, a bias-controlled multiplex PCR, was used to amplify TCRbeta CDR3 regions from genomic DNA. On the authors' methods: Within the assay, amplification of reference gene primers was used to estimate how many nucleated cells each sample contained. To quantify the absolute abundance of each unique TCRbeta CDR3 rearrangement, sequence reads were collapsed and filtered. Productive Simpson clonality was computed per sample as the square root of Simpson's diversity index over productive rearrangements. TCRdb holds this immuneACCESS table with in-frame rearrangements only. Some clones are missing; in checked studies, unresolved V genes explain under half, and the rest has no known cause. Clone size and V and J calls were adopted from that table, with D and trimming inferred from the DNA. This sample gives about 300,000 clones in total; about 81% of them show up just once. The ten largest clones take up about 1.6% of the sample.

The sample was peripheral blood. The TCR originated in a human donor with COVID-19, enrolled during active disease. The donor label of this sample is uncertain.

The CDR3: CASSRRLQGNEQFF. The DNA sequence is TGTGCCAGCAGTCGCCGACTCCAGGGCAATGAGCAGTTCTTC. The chain is made from TRBV28 and TRBJ2-1; D gene: possibly TRBD1, on 5 matching bases. V was cut back by 5 bases and J by 6 bases, leaving a gap of 14 bases between them. Taken from the germline V gene, the CDR1 and CDR2 loops are MDHEN and SYDVKM. Taken from cysteine to phenylalanine, the CDR3 has 14 residues. The kept DNA is CDR3 alone, 42 bases in frame from the first base.